The text below deals with one T cell receptor beta chain. Following autologous stem cell transplantation, relapse occurred in every patient, and exposure to brentuximab vedotin varied. Clones were read by immunoSEQ multiplex PCR, and TCRdb kept only the in-frame ones, dropping some. The table includes about 22,000 clones, roughly 80% detected once. This CDR3 has 11 residues. Germline CDR1 reads SGHNT; CDR2 reads YENEEA. Between the trimmed V and J ends, which lost 1 base and 9 bases, there was a span of 4 bases. The data are from a study of PD-1 blockade in classical Hodgkin lymphoma. The material was peripheral blood mononuclear cells (PBMCs), obtained before the second cycle of nivolumab. This sequence originates from a human donor with classical Hodgkin lymphoma. This chain connects TRBV11-3 to TRBJ2-1; D is ambiguous. The CDR3, as DNA: TGTGCCAGCAGCTTAGGCGTTGAGCAGTTCTTC. Amino acid sequence: CASSLGVEQFF.